Listed here are 2 T cell receptor beta chains from one sample, sequenced in a study of cytomegalovirus exposure and HLA in healthy donors. Primers: 60 Vbeta forward and 13 Jbeta reverse. Some clones are missing from TCRdb's copy, which holds only in-frame ones; the method was immunoSEQ multiplex PCR. The sample lists 190,000 or so clones, under 85% occurring once. Material: PBMCs. Source of these receptors: a man in his forties or fifties in good health and CMV-seronegative.

The rearrangement links TRBV28 to TRBJ2-7, with D uncertain. This CDR3 has 15 residues. Trimming stripped 6 bases from V and 3 bases from J, with 18 bases between. Per germline, CDR1 MDHEN and CDR2 SYDVKM. The CDR3 DNA is TGTGCCAGCAGCCCACCAGGCCCCACTGGCTACGAGCAGTACTTC. This codes for CASSPPGPTGYEQYF.

V and J are TRBV11-1 and TRBJ2-7; 7 bases map to TRBD2. The CDR3 covers 12 residues. Germline-derived CDR1 and CDR2 are SGHAT and FQDESV (reference sequence). The ends lost 10 bases at V and 3 bases at J; junction bases unmatched: 6. DNA for the CDR3: TGTGCCACCACGGGGGGAGGCTACGAGCAGTACTTC. This codes for CATTGGGYEQYF.